The present T cell receptor beta chain was sequenced within a study of shared clonotypes between healthy human individuals. The study ran the assay at deep level. Assay: immunoSEQ multiplex PCR; the TCRdb copy retains only in-frame clones and omits some. The table has about 610,000 clones, more than 95% seen once. V lost 2 bases to trimming and J lost 7 bases; unmatched junction nucleotides: 7. The germline CDR1 and CDR2 sequences are MNHNS and SASEGT. This CDR3 has 14 amino acids. V and J are TRBV6-1 and TRBJ2-7, with 8 bases aligning to TRBD1. This TCR came from a woman younger than 45 in good health. Sequenced material: naive CD4+ T cells sorted from blood. Subset: CD45RA+ positively selected. The CDR3 protein is CASSESGGYGEQYF. CDR3 in DNA: TGTGCCAGCAGTGAATCAGGGGGCTATGGGGAGCAGTACTTC.